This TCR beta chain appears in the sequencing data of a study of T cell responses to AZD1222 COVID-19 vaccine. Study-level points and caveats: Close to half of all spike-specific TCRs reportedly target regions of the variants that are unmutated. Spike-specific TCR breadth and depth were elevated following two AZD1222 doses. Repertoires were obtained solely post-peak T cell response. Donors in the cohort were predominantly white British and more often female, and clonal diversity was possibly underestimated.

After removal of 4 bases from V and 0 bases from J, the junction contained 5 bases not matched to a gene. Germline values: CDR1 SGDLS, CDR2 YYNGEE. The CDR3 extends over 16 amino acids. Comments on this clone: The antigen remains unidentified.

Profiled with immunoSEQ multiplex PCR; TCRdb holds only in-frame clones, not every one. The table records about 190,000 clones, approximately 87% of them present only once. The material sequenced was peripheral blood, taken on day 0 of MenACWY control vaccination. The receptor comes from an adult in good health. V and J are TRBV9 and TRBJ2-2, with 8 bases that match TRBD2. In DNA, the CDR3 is TGTGCCAGCAGCCCACCGGGACTAGCGAACACCGGGGAGCTGTTTTTT. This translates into CASSPPGLANTGELFF.